The T cell receptor beta chain under discussion was sequenced for a study of blood T cell repertoires in COVID-19. TCRdb keeps only in-frame clones here, not all; method: immunoSEQ multiplex PCR. The repertoire has roughly 280,000 clones, more than 70% of them found once; the top ten carry around 11%. This clone showed up just a few times. With V trimmed by 4 bases and J by 0 bases, 0 bases remained unmatched. Germline CDR1 reads MDHEN; CDR2 reads SYDVKM. The length of the CDR3 is 15 residues. The rearrangement links TRBV28 to TRBJ2-1, with 10 bases fitting TRBD1. The sample comprised peripheral blood. The sequence came from a woman aged 25 to 39 with COVID-19, enrolled during active disease. In DNA form, the CDR3 reads TGTGCCAGCAGTTGGACAGGGGGCTCCTACAATGAGCAGTTCTTC. This translates into CASSWTGGSYNEQFF.